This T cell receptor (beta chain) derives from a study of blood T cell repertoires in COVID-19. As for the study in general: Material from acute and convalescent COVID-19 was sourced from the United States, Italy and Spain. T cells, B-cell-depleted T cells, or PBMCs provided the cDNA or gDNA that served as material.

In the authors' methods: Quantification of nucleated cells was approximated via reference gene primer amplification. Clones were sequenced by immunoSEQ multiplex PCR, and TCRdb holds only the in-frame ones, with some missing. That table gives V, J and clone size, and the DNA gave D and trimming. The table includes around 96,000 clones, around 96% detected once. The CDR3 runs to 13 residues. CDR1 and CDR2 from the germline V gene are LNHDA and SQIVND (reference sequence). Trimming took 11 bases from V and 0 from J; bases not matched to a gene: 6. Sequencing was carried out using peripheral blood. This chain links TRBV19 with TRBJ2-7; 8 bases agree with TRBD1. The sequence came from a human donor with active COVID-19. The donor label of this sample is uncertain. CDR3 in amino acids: CAGDRRDSYEQYF. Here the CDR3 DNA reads TGTGCCGGGGACAGGCGAGACTCCTACGAGCAGTACTTC.